The sequence of this T cell receptor (beta chain) was determined in a study of tumor-infiltrating lymphocytes in primary liver carcinoma. At the level of the study: Read depth, roughly 3.5 to 8 million productive TCRbeta reads, did not differ significantly between tissues.

There are 15 residues in the CDR3. Germline V CDR1 and CDR2: LGHNA, YSLEER. Scientists recovered RNA and DNA together from roughly 18-30 mg of unsorted bulk tissue. The patients lived with chronic HBV infection and had not yet received any treatment. For this clonotype: Its matching antigen is unknown. The junction differs from germline at one of its ends, possibly a read error.

Constant-region priming of roughly 0.45 ug total RNA yielded TCR beta cDNA. Slightly modified ARM-PCR with three nested multiplex PCR rounds yielded TCR beta libraries. Forward primers for TRBV1-TRBV30 and a C-beta reverse primer served the first two PCR rounds, at about 10 cycles each. TCRdb passed the multiplex PCR reads through MiXCR, listing each CDR3 protein once. The profile shows about 23,000 distinct CDR3 sequences, approximately 71% of them singletons. Findings and limits, study-wide: Tumors carried a top-250-clone fraction significantly exceeding that of blood (p = 0.039). Less overlap was seen in tumor-adjacent and tumor-blood pairs than in tumor region pairs.

The sequenced sample was liver tumor tissue from sampling region 5. Documented subset: tumor region T5, tumor centre. The chain links TRBV4-3 to TRBJ2-7; maybe TRBD1 (5 bases). The sequence derives from a woman in her twenties or thirties with primary liver carcinoma and hepatitis B virus infection. The CDR3 protein is CANSQDFPGSYGQYF. Here the CDR3 DNA reads TGCGCTAACAGCCAAGATTTTCCAGGGTCCTACGGGCAGTACTTC.